These 4 T cell receptor beta chains were all obtained from the same sample, sequenced in a study of control samples from healthy donors and cancer patients. Some clones are missing from TCRdb's copy, which holds only in-frame ones; the method was immunoSEQ multiplex PCR. This table has approximately 82,000 clones, about 90% appearing once. The material sequenced was blood. These receptor sequences come from a man aged 50-60 years in good health.

The V and J genes are TRBV7-9 and TRBJ2-1; D gene unclear. This CDR3 contains 12 residues. In germline, CDR1 is SEHNR, CDR2 FQNEAQ (reference sequence). V lost 1 base and J lost 4, with 2 bases in between. CDR3 nucleotides: TGTGCCAGCAGCTTAGTTTACAATGAGCAGTTCTTC. Protein product: CASSLVYNEQFF.

This clone was found once. This rearrangement joins TRBV6-6 to TRBJ1-6; TRBD1 matches 7 bases. The germline CDR1 and CDR2 sequences are MNHNY and SVGAGI (reference sequence). CDR3 size: 16 residues. V shed 2 bases and J 7 bases; nucleotides not matched to a gene: 8. The CDR3 nucleotides read TGTGCCAGCAGTTACCCCAGGGGGAAGGGGAATTCACCCCTCCACTTT. It specifies CASSYPRGKGNSPLHF.

Only one count was recorded for this clone. The gene calls are TRBV4-3 and TRBJ2-6; D remains ambiguous. The V end was cut by 1 base, the J end by 4 bases, with 5 bases between. The germline gives CDR1 LGHNA, CDR2 YSLEER. The length of the CDR3 is 14 residues. In DNA form, the CDR3 reads TGCGCCAGCAGCCAAGCTTTAGGGGCCAACGTCCTGACTTTC. Protein product: CASSQALGANVLTF.

The chain carries TRBV29-1 and TRBJ2-2; 10 nucleotides line up with TRBD1. Germline-derived CDR1 and CDR2 are SQVTM and ANQGSEA. CDR3 size: 16 residues. The V gene end was trimmed by 7 bases and the J gene end by 0 bases; junction bases not matched to a gene: 8. CDR3 residues: CSAGTGVTANTGELFF. In DNA, the CDR3 is TGCAGCGCTGGGACAGGGGTTACCGCGAACACCGGGGAGCTGTTTTTT.